This is a list of T cell receptor beta chains from one sample in a study of Graves' ophthalmopathy and Graves' hyperthyroidism. TCRdb recomputed calls from the multiplex PCR reads with MiXCR, one row per CDR3 protein. The profile shows under 250,000 distinct CDR3 sequences, 20% to 25% of them singletons. The sequenced sample was peripheral blood. The receptors here all came from a woman between 50 and 59 years old with Graves' ophthalmopathy. Each CDR3 is given with its conserved first and last residue. Fields, in order: J gene, D gene, clone size, V gene, CDR3 protein, CDR3 DNA. A D gene is named only where the DNA matches it firmly. Only part of the rows carry a size: once, few, many, or a class if the clone is expanded.

j_call: TRBJ2-7
d_call: TRBD2
clone_size: few
v_call: TRBV20-1
cdr3_aa: CSARVAGSFYEQYF
cdr3_nt: TGCAGTGCTAGAGTAGCGGGAAGTTTCTACGAGCAGTACTTC

j_call: TRBJ2-5
d_call: -
clone_size: many
v_call: TRBV20-1
cdr3_aa: CSAREVARGRETQYF
cdr3_nt: TGCAGTGCTAGAGAAGTTGCGCGGGGTCGAGAGACCCAGTACTTC

j_call: TRBJ2-7
d_call: -
clone_size: -
v_call: TRBV4-1
cdr3_aa: CASSQENRRYEQYF
cdr3_nt: TGCGCCAGCAGCCAAGAGAACCGGAGATACGAGCAGTACTTC

j_call: TRBJ2-7
d_call: TRBD2
clone_size: -
v_call: TRBV12-3/TRBV12-4
cdr3_aa: CASSLGLAGVQYF
cdr3_nt: TGTGCCAGCAGTTTAGGTCTAGCGGGAGTCCAGTACTTC

j_call: TRBJ2-7
d_call: -
clone_size: -
v_call: TRBV6-9
cdr3_aa: CASSGRETGIYEQYF
cdr3_nt: TGTGCCAGCAGCGGGAGAGAAACAGGGATCTACGAGCAGTACTTC

j_call: TRBJ2-2
d_call: -
clone_size: many
v_call: TRBV6-2/TRBV6-3
cdr3_aa: CASSSLQKTLELTGELFF
cdr3_nt: TGTGCCAGCAGTTCCCTACAAAAGACTCTTGAGCTTACCGGGGAGCTGTTTTTT

j_call: TRBJ1-1
d_call: TRBD1
clone_size: -
v_call: TRBV2
cdr3_aa: CASRGGQSSNTEAFF
cdr3_nt: TGTGCCAGCAGGGGGGGACAGTCCTCGAACACTGAAGCTTTCTTT

j_call: TRBJ2-7
d_call: TRBD1
clone_size: many
v_call: TRBV6-2/TRBV6-3
cdr3_aa: CASSTRTGTYEQYF
cdr3_nt: TGTGCCAGCAGCACAAGGACAGGTACCTACGAGCAGTACTTC

j_call: TRBJ1-6
d_call: -
clone_size: few
v_call: TRBV20-1
cdr3_aa: CSAREVRGDNSPLHF
cdr3_nt: TGCAGTGCTAGAGAGGTCCGGGGCGATAATTCACCCCTCCACTTT

j_call: TRBJ2-2
d_call: -
clone_size: many
v_call: TRBV7-8
cdr3_aa: CASSKTGANTGELFF
cdr3_nt: TGTGCCAGCAGCAAAACGGGAGCGAACACCGGGGAGCTGTTTTTT

j_call: TRBJ2-7
d_call: TRBD2
clone_size: -
v_call: TRBV7-9
cdr3_aa: CASTITYSGYEQYF
cdr3_nt: TGTGCCAGCACCATCACTTATAGCGGGTACGAGCAGTACTTC

j_call: TRBJ2-2
d_call: -
clone_size: many
v_call: TRBV6-5
cdr3_aa: CASRAGTLTGELFF
cdr3_nt: TGTGCCAGCAGGGCCGGGACGCTCACCGGGGAGCTGTTTTTT

j_call: TRBJ2-7
d_call: -
clone_size: -
v_call: TRBV28
cdr3_aa: CASSLLGAVGEQYF
cdr3_nt: TGTGCCAGCAGCTTGCTTGGCGCGGTAGGAGAGCAGTACTTC

j_call: TRBJ1-1
d_call: -
clone_size: -
v_call: TRBV12-3/TRBV12-4
cdr3_aa: CASSQGSPDVAFF
cdr3_nt: TGTGCCAGCAGCCAAGGTTCACCCGATGTTGCTTTCTTT

j_call: TRBJ2-7
d_call: -
clone_size: -
v_call: TRBV9
cdr3_aa: CASSVHPGSEQYF
cdr3_nt: TGTGCCAGCAGCGTCCACCCCGGGAGCGAGCAGTACTTC

j_call: TRBJ1-1
d_call: -
clone_size: -
v_call: TRBV19
cdr3_aa: CASSPGPMNTEAFF
cdr3_nt: TGTGCCAGTAGCCCCGGACCCATGAACACTGAAGCTTTCTTT

j_call: TRBJ2-7
d_call: TRBD2
clone_size: -
v_call: TRBV11-2
cdr3_aa: CASSLDSSGSYEQYF
cdr3_nt: TGTGCCAGCAGCTTAGATTCTAGCGGGAGCTACGAGCAGTACTTC

j_call: TRBJ2-7
d_call: TRBD2
clone_size: many
v_call: TRBV6-5
cdr3_aa: CASSTRYSSGHRDEQYF
cdr3_nt: TGTGCCAGCTCTACCCGATATTCTAGCGGGCATCGGGACGAGCAGTACTTC

j_call: TRBJ1-2
d_call: -
clone_size: -
v_call: TRBV6-5
cdr3_aa: CASSFEGLGYTF
cdr3_nt: TGTGCCAGCAGTTTTGAGGGACTTGGCTACACCTTC

j_call: TRBJ2-2
d_call: -
clone_size: -
v_call: TRBV11-1
cdr3_aa: CASSTSGGRGTGELFF
cdr3_nt: TGTGCCAGCAGCACTTCTGGGGGCCGGGGCACCGGGGAGCTGTTTTTT

j_call: TRBJ2-7
d_call: TRBD2
clone_size: many
v_call: TRBV7-9
cdr3_aa: CASSLGGFGTSGSYEQYF
cdr3_nt: TGTGCCAGCAGCTTAGGAGGGTTCGGGACTAGCGGGAGCTACGAGCAGTACTTC

j_call: TRBJ2-5
d_call: -
clone_size: many
v_call: TRBV29-1
cdr3_aa: CSVSVAHRAQETQYF
cdr3_nt: TGCAGCGTCTCAGTGGCGCATCGGGCCCAAGAGACCCAGTACTTC

j_call: TRBJ1-5
d_call: -
clone_size: many
v_call: TRBV24-1
cdr3_aa: CATSDWGSQPNQPQHF
cdr3_nt: TGTGCCACCAGTGATTGGGGGTCCCAGCCCAATCAGCCCCAGCATTTT

j_call: TRBJ2-7
d_call: -
clone_size: many
v_call: TRBV20-1
cdr3_aa: CSSGPGAYEQYF
cdr3_nt: TGCAGTTCCGGTCCGGGGGCCTACGAGCAGTACTTC

j_call: TRBJ2-2
d_call: -
clone_size: many
v_call: TRBV9
cdr3_aa: CASSVRDGGIGGELFF
cdr3_nt: TGTGCCAGCAGCGTTAGGGACGGAGGCATTGGCGGGGAGCTGTTTTTT

j_call: TRBJ1-1
d_call: -
clone_size: many
v_call: TRBV6-1
cdr3_aa: CASSPRGTDGGAFF
cdr3_nt: TGTGCCAGCAGTCCGAGGGGGACCGATGGGGGAGCTTTCTTT

j_call: TRBJ1-2
d_call: TRBD1
clone_size: many
v_call: TRBV30
cdr3_aa: CAWSQQGDYGYTF
cdr3_nt: TGTGCCTGGAGCCAACAGGGGGACTATGGCTACACCTTC

j_call: TRBJ2-2
d_call: TRBD2
clone_size: -
v_call: TRBV19
cdr3_aa: CASSIMLAVNTGELFF
cdr3_nt: TGTGCCAGTAGTATTATGCTAGCGGTAAACACCGGGGAGCTGTTTTTT

j_call: TRBJ2-7
d_call: TRBD1
clone_size: many
v_call: TRBV9
cdr3_aa: CASSVGTGIHEQYF
cdr3_nt: TGTGCCAGCAGCGTTGGGACAGGGATCCACGAGCAGTACTTC

j_call: TRBJ2-5
d_call: -
clone_size: many
v_call: TRBV10-3
cdr3_aa: CAISDSGALETQYF
cdr3_nt: TGTGCCATCAGTGACTCGGGGGCTTTGGAGACCCAGTACTTC

j_call: TRBJ2-5
d_call: TRBD2
clone_size: many
v_call: TRBV11-2
cdr3_aa: CASSALSGRETQYF
cdr3_nt: TGTGCCAGCAGCGCCCTTAGCGGGAGGGAGACCCAGTACTTC

j_call: TRBJ2-5
d_call: -
clone_size: many
v_call: TRBV12-3/TRBV12-4
cdr3_aa: CASSQRGLQETQYF
cdr3_nt: TGTGCCAGCAGTCAACGCGGACTTCAAGAGACCCAGTACTTC

j_call: TRBJ2-7
d_call: TRBD2
clone_size: -
v_call: TRBV6-2/TRBV6-3
cdr3_aa: CATRRGLGTYEQYF
cdr3_nt: TGTGCCACCCGACGGGGACTAGGCACCTACGAGCAGTACTTC

j_call: TRBJ1-1
d_call: -
clone_size: many
v_call: TRBV12-3/TRBV12-4
cdr3_aa: CASSLEGIYTEAFF
cdr3_nt: TGTGCCAGCAGTTTAGAGGGGATTTACACTGAAGCTTTCTTT

j_call: TRBJ2-3
d_call: TRBD2
clone_size: many
v_call: TRBV2
cdr3_aa: CASRVLAASTDTQYF
cdr3_nt: TGTGCCAGCAGGGTGCTAGCGGCTAGCACAGATACGCAGTATTTT

j_call: TRBJ2-7
d_call: -
clone_size: many
v_call: TRBV11-2
cdr3_aa: CASSLDSSVYEQYF
cdr3_nt: TGTGCCAGCAGCTTAGACTCTAGCGTCTACGAGCAGTACTTC

j_call: TRBJ1-6
d_call: TRBD1
clone_size: many
v_call: TRBV9
cdr3_aa: CASSGQGNSPLHF
cdr3_nt: TGTGCCAGTTCCGGACAGGGTAATTCACCCCTCCACTTT

j_call: TRBJ1-1
d_call: -
clone_size: many
v_call: TRBV30
cdr3_aa: CAWSRNTEAFF
cdr3_nt: TGTGCCTGGAGCCGGAACACTGAAGCTTTCTTT

j_call: TRBJ2-7
d_call: -
clone_size: -
v_call: TRBV4-1
cdr3_aa: CASSQDLPRSYEQYF
cdr3_nt: TGCGCCAGCAGCCAAGATCTTCCTAGGTCCTACGAGCAGTACTTC

j_call: TRBJ1-1
d_call: TRBD1
clone_size: many
v_call: TRBV5-1
cdr3_aa: CASSLETGQIYTEAFF
cdr3_nt: TGCGCCAGCAGCTTGGAAACGGGACAGATTTACACTGAAGCTTTCTTT

j_call: TRBJ1-1
d_call: -
clone_size: -
v_call: TRBV5-4
cdr3_aa: CASSLWPNGNTEAFF
cdr3_nt: TGTGCCAGCAGCTTGTGGCCCAACGGGAACACTGAAGCTTTCTTT

j_call: TRBJ2-7
d_call: -
clone_size: -
v_call: TRBV6-2/TRBV6-3
cdr3_aa: CASSLRTEITYEQYF
cdr3_nt: TGCGCCAGCAGCCTCCGGACAGAGATTACCTACGAGCAGTACTTC

j_call: TRBJ1-5
d_call: TRBD1
clone_size: many
v_call: TRBV28
cdr3_aa: CARSLLSGQLNQPQHF
cdr3_nt: TGTGCCCGCAGTTTATTGTCGGGACAGCTTAATCAGCCCCAGCATTTT

j_call: TRBJ1-1
d_call: TRBD1
clone_size: once
v_call: TRBV12-3/TRBV12-4
cdr3_aa: CASSSPGQALNTEAFF
cdr3_nt: TGTGCCAGCAGTTCACCCGGACAGGCCCTGAACACTGAAGCTTTCTTT

j_call: TRBJ2-5
d_call: TRBD1
clone_size: -
v_call: TRBV2
cdr3_aa: CASSATTGGGETQYF
cdr3_nt: TGTGCCAGCAGTGCTACAACAGGGGGCGGAGAGACCCAGTACTTC

j_call: TRBJ1-1
d_call: TRBD1
clone_size: many
v_call: TRBV29-1
cdr3_aa: CSVGQGWGLTEAFF
cdr3_nt: TGCAGCGTTGGACAGGGATGGGGCCTTACTGAAGCTTTCTTT

j_call: TRBJ2-7
d_call: -
clone_size: many
v_call: TRBV12-5
cdr3_aa: CASGLPSMNKQYF
cdr3_nt: TGTGCTAGTGGTTTACCCTCTATGAACAAGCAGTACTTC